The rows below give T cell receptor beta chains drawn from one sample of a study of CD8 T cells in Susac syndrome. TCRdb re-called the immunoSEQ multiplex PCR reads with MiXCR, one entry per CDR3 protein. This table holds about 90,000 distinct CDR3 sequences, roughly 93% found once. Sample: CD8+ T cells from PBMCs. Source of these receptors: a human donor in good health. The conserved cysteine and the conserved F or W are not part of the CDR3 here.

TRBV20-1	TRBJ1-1	SATRDLSPTEAF
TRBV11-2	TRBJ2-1	ATTGVADNEQF
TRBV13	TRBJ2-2	ASSFGEAWTTGELF
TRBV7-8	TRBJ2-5	ASSADRGRETQY
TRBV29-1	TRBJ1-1	SVARDAEAF
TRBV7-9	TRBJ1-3	ASTLGGPENTIY
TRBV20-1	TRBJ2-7	SASVGSYEQY
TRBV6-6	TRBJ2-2	ASSSNIITGELF
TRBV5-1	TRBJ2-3	ASSPDLLPGADTQY
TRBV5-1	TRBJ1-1	ASSLGGQGTEAF
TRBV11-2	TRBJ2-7	ASRRDRGRGEQY
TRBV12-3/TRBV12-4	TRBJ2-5	ASTPGGVKLVQY
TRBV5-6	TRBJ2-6	ASSPRGAGANVLT
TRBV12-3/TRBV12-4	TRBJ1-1	ASIISPQGYDTEAF
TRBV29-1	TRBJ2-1	SVELAGGLNEQF
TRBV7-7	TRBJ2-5	ASSLNRGAQETQY
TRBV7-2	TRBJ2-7	ASSLEAYEQY
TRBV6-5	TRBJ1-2	ASSYGDSLSYGYT
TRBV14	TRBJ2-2	ASSHPAGELF
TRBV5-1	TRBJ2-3	ASSLEVRVADTQY
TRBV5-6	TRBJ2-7	ASSSGTYEQY
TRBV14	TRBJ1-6	ASSQTGGSNSPLH
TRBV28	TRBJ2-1	ASSPLAGDNEQF
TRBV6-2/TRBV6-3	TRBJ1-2	ASSYVGLETTYGYT
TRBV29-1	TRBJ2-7	SVEMTGVTYEQY
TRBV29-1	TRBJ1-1	SVGLTGGNTEAF
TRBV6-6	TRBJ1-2	ASTPENSLYYGYT
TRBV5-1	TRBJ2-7	ASRGGPGQTYEQY
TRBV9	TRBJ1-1	ASSAPQGGNTEAF
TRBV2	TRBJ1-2	ASSEAYGYT
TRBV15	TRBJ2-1	ATSRGVYEQF
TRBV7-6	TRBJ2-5	ASSSVQGETQY
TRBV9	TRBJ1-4	ASSIGQALGEKLF
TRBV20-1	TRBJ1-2	SAPDGYYGYT
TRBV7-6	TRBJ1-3	ASSPGPGFSGNTIY
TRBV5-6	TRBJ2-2	ASSLQGVATGELF
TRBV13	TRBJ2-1	ASSFGGGSYNEQF
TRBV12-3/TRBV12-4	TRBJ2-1	ASRGQGNEQF
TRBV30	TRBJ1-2	AWVLSYGYT
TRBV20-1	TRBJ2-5	SAREVGGQETQY
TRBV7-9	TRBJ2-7	ASTSATGINEQY
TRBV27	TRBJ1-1	ASSLDRGSTEAF
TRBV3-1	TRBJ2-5	ASSQNPTGGEETQY
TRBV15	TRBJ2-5	ATSRDRSGGETQY
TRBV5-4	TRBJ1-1	ASSSRDRRGTEAF
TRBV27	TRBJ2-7	ASSRGAGQSHHEQY
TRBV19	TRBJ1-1	ASSMGTRSEAF
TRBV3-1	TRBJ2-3	ASSPRTSGPTDTQY
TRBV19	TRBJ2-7	ATATRDRPSYEQY
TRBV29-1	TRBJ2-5	SVDSGGLNFQETQY
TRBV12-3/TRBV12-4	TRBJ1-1	ASTQGPNTEAF
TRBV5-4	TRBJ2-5	ASSVQATQY
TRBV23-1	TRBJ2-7	ASSHKRQGLYEQY
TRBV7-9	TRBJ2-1	ASSAEREQF
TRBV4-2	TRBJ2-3	ASSQEVGPDTQY